This T cell receptor (beta chain) was recorded in a study of CD8 T cells in Susac syndrome. After removal of 6 bases from V and 6 bases from J, the junction contained 11 bases not matched to a gene. CDR3 size: 15 residues. Germline values: CDR1 SNHLY, CDR2 FYNNEI. Reverse transcription of roughly 0.5 to 1 ug RNA was carried out with random hexamers. TCRdb processed the immunoSEQ multiplex PCR reads anew with MiXCR; each CDR3 protein has one entry. The data contain 80,000 to 90,000 distinct CDR3 sequences, 95% of them singletons. Sequencing was carried out using CD8+ T cells from PBMCs. The V and J genes are TRBV2 and TRBJ2-1, with 7 bases matching TRBD1. The clonotype comes from a human donor with Susac syndrome. The CDR3 DNA sequence: TGTGCCAGCAGCTGGGACACAGGGGCCCTCAATGAGCAGTTCTTC. Protein sequence: CASSWDTGALNEQFF.